This T cell receptor (beta chain) came from a study of OX40 agonist ivuxolimab in advanced cancers. The overall study: An anti-OX40 (CD134) antibody with agonistic activity, ivuxolimab, was administered to patients. Under the entry rules, prior anti-PD-1, anti-PD-L1 or anti-CTLA-4 therapy was allowed, and about 40% had some.

The table came from immunoSEQ multiplex PCR; TCRdb's copy has only in-frame clones and leaves some out. The sample lists around 58,000 clones, around 83% occurring once. Study-wide findings and caveats: At 0.1 to 3.0 mg/kg, clonal expansion of CD4+ and CD8+ blood T cells had occurred by week 6. Relative to CD4+, CD8+ T cells held more expanded clones on average.

This clone was counted a few times. What it recognizes is unknown. The V end lost 0 bases, the J end lost 3 bases, and 12 bases lay between the germline ends. Germline CDR1 is SEHNR and CDR2 is FQNEAQ (reference sequence). CDR3 length: 16 residues. The chain employs TRBV7-9 and TRBJ2-1; D is unresolved. The clonotype was recovered from an adult with an advanced solid tumor such as melanoma, head and neck, liver or kidney cancer. The specimen was CD4+ or CD8+ T cells sorted from blood, collected in a trial of the OX40 agonist ivuxolimab. The CDR3 DNA is TGTGCCAGCAGCTTAGCTATGTGGGTTTTCTACAATGAGCAGTTCTTC. It codes for CASSLAMWVFYNEQFF.